The 19 T cell receptor beta chains below come from one sample, sequenced in a study of cytomegalovirus exposure and HLA in healthy donors. PCR was performed using 60 Vbeta and 13 Jbeta primers. Assay: immunoSEQ multiplex PCR; the TCRdb copy retains only in-frame clones and omits some. Of 150,000 to 200,000 clones listed, around 85% are singletons. The sequenced sample consisted of PBMCs. Source of these receptors: a young man in good health and CMV-seropositive.

The chain employs TRBV13 and TRBJ2-7, with 9 bases matching TRBD2. Germline values: CDR1 PRHDT, CDR2 FYEKMQ (reference sequence). This CDR3 has 16 residues. With 3 bases clipped from V and 4 bases from J, the junction kept 10 bases outside the gene matches. The CDR3 reads CASSFRAGGITYEQYF. DNA for the CDR3: TGTGCCAGCAGCTTTAGAGCGGGGGGAATTACTTACGAGCAGTACTTC.

The chain joins TRBV25-1 to TRBJ2-3; 7 positions match TRBD2. This CDR3 comprises 17 residues. With 1 base clipped from V and 5 bases from J, the junction kept 12 bases outside the gene matches. The germline V gene encodes CDR1 MGHDK and CDR2 SYGVNS. CDR3 region: CASSEWGGVFRGDTQYF. The DNA of the CDR3 is TGTGCCAGCAGTGAATGGGGAGGGGTCTTTCGAGGAGATACGCAGTATTTT. The entire variable domain, with the rest obtained from reference TRBV25-1 and TRBJ2-3, is as follows: EADIYQTPRYLVIGTGKKITLECSQTMGHDKMYWYQQDPGMELHLIHYSYGVNSTEKGDLSSESTVSRIRTEHFPLTLESARPSHTSQYLCASSEWGGVFRGDTQYFGPGTRLTVL.

This clone was detected only once. The CDR3 DNA reads as TGTGCCAGCAGCTTAGTGGGCGGGGGGGGATCCTACGAGCAGTACTTC. It encodes CASSLVGGGGSYEQYF. This chain joins TRBV7-2 and TRBJ2-7, with 9 positions matching TRBD2. With V trimmed by 1 base and J by 1 base, 5 bases remained unmatched. The CDR3 covers 16 residues. Germline V CDR1 and CDR2: SGHTA, FQGNSA.

The chain joins TRBV7-3 to TRBJ2-1; perhaps TRBD1 as D (5 bases). With 2 bases removed from V and 2 bases from J, the gap between germline ends came to 19 bases. CDR1 and CDR2 from the germline V gene are SGHTA and FQGTGA. This CDR3 has 18 amino acids. The CDR3 is CASSLPRFRGTPYNEQFF. Here the CDR3 DNA reads TGTGCCAGCAGCTTACCCCGATTTAGGGGTACGCCCTACAATGAGCAGTTCTTC.

The chain joins TRBV4-3 to TRBJ1-2, with 9 bases aligning to TRBD1. The CDR3 is made up of 18 amino acids. Germline V lookup: CDR1 LGHNA, CDR2 YSLEER. V was clipped by 0 bases and J by 4 bases; unmatched bases: 12. CDR3 loop: CASSQDALGQGGAYGYTF. For the CDR3, the DNA is TGCGCCAGCAGCCAAGATGCCCTGGGACAGGGAGGCGCCTATGGCTACACCTTC.

The gene calls are TRBV5-1 and TRBJ2-3; 10 bases fit TRBD1. Trimming took 4 bases from V and 3 from J; bases not matched to a gene: 5. Germline V gene lookup returns CDR1 SGHRS and CDR2 YFSETQ. The CDR3 spans 15 residues. CDR3 amino acids: CASSRTGGTTDTQYF. The CDR3 nucleotides are TGCGCCAGCAGCCGGACAGGGGGTACGACAGATACGCAGTATTTT.

The chain uses TRBV2 and TRBJ1-1; D remains ambiguous. V gave up 2 bases and J gave up 3 bases, with 4 bases separating them. This CDR3 contains 12 residues. CDR1 SNHLY and CDR2 FYNNEI come from the germline V gene. The CDR3 region is CASSESDTEAFF. Here the CDR3 DNA reads TGTGCCAGCAGTGAATCGGACACTGAAGCTTTCTTT.

This chain joins TRBV6-5 and TRBJ2-5, with 8 nucleotides matching TRBD2. CDR1 is MNHEY and CDR2 is SVGAGI in the germline V gene. There are 16 residues in the CDR3. Trimming took 4 bases from V and 1 from J; bases not matched to a gene: 8. The CDR3 spells CASSSPRAGGQETQYF. The CDR3 DNA reads TGTGCCAGCAGTTCTCCCCGTGCGGGGGGCCAAGAGACCCAGTACTTC.

The chain links TRBV15 to TRBJ1-2; 7 nucleotides line up with TRBD1. The length of the CDR3 is 15 residues. Trimming at V came to 4 bases and at J to 0 bases, leaving 5 bases not matched to a gene. From germline, CDR1 is LNHNV and CDR2 YYDKDF (reference sequence). The CDR3 here is CATSTPDRANYGYTF. CDR3 sequence (DNA): TGTGCCACCAGCACCCCAGACAGGGCTAACTATGGCTACACCTTC.

The J gene is TRBJ2-7, the V gene TRBV27; TRBD2 agrees at 8 bases. Unmatched junction bases numbered 6, after V lost 2 bases and J lost 0 bases. This CDR3 has 16 residues. The germline V gene encodes CDR1 MNHEY and CDR2 SMNVEV (reference sequence). CDR3 residues: CASSLAGGRSSYEQYF. CDR3 coding DNA: TGTGCCAGCAGTTTAGCGGGAGGTCGGAGCTCCTACGAGCAGTACTTC.

The V and J genes are TRBV9 and TRBJ1-2; tentative D call: TRBD1 (5 bases). The CDR3 has 13 residues. CDR1 and CDR2 from the germline V gene are SGDLS and YYNGEE. Trimming left V 0 bases short and J 8 bases short, with 11 bases between. The CDR3 DNA sequence: TGTGCCAGCAGCGTAGGAGGGGCGGGGGGCTACACCTTC. This encodes CASSVGGAGGYTF.

The chain has TRBV27 and TRBJ1-2, with 8 bases fitting TRBD1. The CDR3 consists of 16 residues. CDR1 and CDR2 from the germline V gene are MNHEY and SMNVEV (reference sequence). V shed 3 bases, J shed 4 bases, and the junction held 10 bases outside the gene matches. The CDR3 DNA reads as TGTGCCAGCAGTTTCCATCAGGGGGCCCTCGCCTATGGCTACACCTTC. Protein product: CASSFHQGALAYGYTF.

V and J are TRBV7-6 and TRBJ2-7; perhaps TRBD1 as D (6 bases). Germline CDR1 SGHVS, CDR2 FNYEAQ. Trimming shortened V by 5 bases and J by 2 bases, and 19 bases separated the two germline ends. CDR3 length: 16 residues. The CDR3 DNA is TGTGCCAGCAGCCCATCGACAGGTCTGAAGGCCTACGAGCAGTACTTC. This encodes CASSPSTGLKAYEQYF.

The chain employs TRBV4-3 and TRBJ2-1; no clear D. This CDR3 is built from 15 residues. Germline V gene data show CDR1 as LGHNA and CDR2 as YSLEER. Trimming cost V 1 base and J 0 bases, with 7 bases left between them. Written as DNA, the CDR3 is TGCGCCAGCAGCCAAGTTAGCCTCTCCTACAATGAGCAGTTCTTC. It encodes CASSQVSLSYNEQFF.

The gene calls are TRBV30 and TRBJ1-2, with 7 bases aligning to TRBD1. V gave up 4 bases and J gave up 6 bases; unmatched junction bases: 5. CDR1 and CDR2 from the germline V gene are GTSNPN and SVGIG (reference sequence). CDR3 length: 12 amino acids. The CDR3, as DNA: TGTGCCTGGAATCACCAGGGGGATGGCTACACCTTC. Translation: CAWNHQGDGYTF.

This chain joins TRBV7-2 and TRBJ1-2, with a possible D match to TRBD1 (6 bases). V was cut by 5 bases and J by 0 bases, with 13 bases left in between. The CDR3 totals 15 residues. CDR1 is SGHTA and CDR2 is FQGNSA in the germline V gene. CDR3 coding DNA: TGTGCCAGCAGCCCGCGACAGGTAGCTAACTATGGCTACACCTTC. Translating gives CASSPRQVANYGYTF.

The rearrangement joins TRBV19 to TRBJ2-7; 7 bases align to TRBD1. This CDR3 contains 15 residues. V lost 1 base, J lost 2 bases, and 5 bases stayed unmatched. Germline V lookup: CDR1 LNHDA, CDR2 SQIVND (reference sequence). CDR3 coding DNA: TGTGCCAGTAGTATAGGAACAGGGGCGACCTACGAGCAGTACTTC. As protein: CASSIGTGATYEQYF.

The V and J genes are TRBV19 and TRBJ2-7, with 13 bases that match TRBD2. The junction had 19 bases not matched to a gene; V was cut back by 9 bases and J by 2 bases. This CDR3 is 19 amino acids long. The germline V gene encodes CDR1 LNHDA and CDR2 SQIVND (reference sequence). The CDR3 sequence: CASQQVDRTSGGFTYEQYF. DNA of the CDR3: TGTGCCAGCCAGCAGGTGGATAGGACTAGCGGGGGATTTACCTACGAGCAGTACTTC.

V is TRBV5-5 and J is TRBJ1-3; perhaps TRBD1 as D (5 bases). The CDR3 totals 16 residues. Germline-derived CDR1 and CDR2 are SGHKS and YYEKEE (reference sequence). V lost 5 bases and J 3 bases, leaving 18 bases between the germline ends. The CDR3 spells CASSSSPQGGGNTIYF. The CDR3, as DNA: TGTGCCAGCAGTTCCTCACCGCAGGGCGGTGGAAACACCATATATTTT.